The following is a TCR beta chain sequence with its context. Its antigen is unidentified. The CDR3 extends over 13 amino acids. V was shortened by 1 base and J by 1 base, with 8 bases between the two germline ends. CDR1 and CDR2 (germline): GTSNPN, SVGIG (reference sequence). This entry belongs to a study of beta chain features in type 1 diabetes. Across the whole study: Cell yields, gender and age were similar in healthy donors and patients.

The authors reverse transcribed all of the isolated RNA, so sequencing captured expressed TCRB transcripts. Profiling relied on immunoSEQ multiplex PCR, and the TCRdb table lists in-frame clones only, not all of them. Among roughly 150,000 clones listed, roughly 9% were seen once. By way of CD45RO/CCR7/CD25/CD127/CD95/CD27, the CD4+ regulatory, stem cell-like memory, central memory and naive cells were sorted. Study findings and constraints: Patients with Type 1 diabetes showed moderately but significantly shorter TCRB CDR3s in all four CD4+ subsets. At VDJ recombination sites, type 1 diabetes patients had fewer insertions and more deleted nucleotides. Researchers caution that PCR might favor shorter templates, equally among patients and controls.

This TCR was recovered from a woman aged 25-40 years with type 1 diabetes. V usage is TRBV30 and J usage is TRBJ2-7; the D gene is possibly TRBD1 (5 bases). Sample: central memory CD4+ T cells from blood. In DNA form, the CDR3 reads TGTGCCTGGAGTGAAGACAGATCCTACGAGCAGTACTTC. Translation: CAWSEDRSYEQYF.